Sequencing of this T cell receptor (beta chain) was carried out in a study of T cell changes during pregnancy in multiple sclerosis. The CDR3 extends over 14 amino acids. Germline CDR1 is GTSNPN and CDR2 is SVGIG (reference sequence). V was clipped by 4 bases and J by 6 bases; unmatched bases: 7. TCRdb's table, derived via immunoSEQ multiplex PCR, lists solely in-frame clones and lacks some. The sample holds 20,000 to 30,000 clones, 88% seen once. The rearrangement links TRBV30 to TRBJ2-1; TRBD1 agrees at 9 bases. The specimen was CD4+ T cells from peripheral blood mononuclear cells, collected in the first trimester of pregnancy. This clonotype originated in a female donor in good health, enrolled as a control in a pregnancy study. The CDR3 coding sequence is TGTGCCTGGACTCCGGGACAGGGCGGCAATGAGCAGTTCTTC. Translated: CAWTPGQGGNEQFF.